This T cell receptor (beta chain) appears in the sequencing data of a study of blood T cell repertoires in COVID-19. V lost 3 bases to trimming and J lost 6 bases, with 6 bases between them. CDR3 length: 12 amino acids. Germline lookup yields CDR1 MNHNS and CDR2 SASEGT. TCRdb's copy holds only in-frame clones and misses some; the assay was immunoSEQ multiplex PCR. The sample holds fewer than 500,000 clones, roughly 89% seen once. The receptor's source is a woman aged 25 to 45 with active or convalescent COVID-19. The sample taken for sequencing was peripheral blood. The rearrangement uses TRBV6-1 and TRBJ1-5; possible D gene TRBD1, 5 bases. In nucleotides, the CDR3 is TGTGCCAGCAGTGATAGGGGTCAGCCCCAGCATTTT. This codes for CASSDRGQPQHF.